What follows are 20 T cell receptor beta chains derived from one specimen sequenced in a study of cytomegalovirus exposure and HLA in healthy donors. PCR primers comprised 60 Vbeta and 13 Jbeta primers. Method: immunoSEQ multiplex PCR; TCRdb's copy keeps in-frame clones and lacks some. The repertoire holds around 67,000 clones, with about 75% as singletons. The source material was PBMCs. The receptors were gathered from a woman in her twenties or thirties in good health and CMV-seropositive.

The rearrangement joins TRBV6-4 to TRBJ2-7, with D perhaps matching TRBD1 (5 bases). CDR3 length: 13 amino acids. Germline lookup yields CDR1 MRHNA and CDR2 SNTAGT. V gave up 3 bases and J gave up 2 bases, with 8 bases separating them. The CDR3 region is CASSETVPYEQYF. CDR3 nucleotide sequence: TGTGCCAGCAGTGAGACAGTGCCCTACGAGCAGTACTTC.

The chain carries TRBV7-3 and TRBJ2-2; 7 bases are a match to TRBD1. Germline V gene sequence: CDR1 SGHTA, CDR2 FQGTGA. The V segment lost 5 bases and the J segment 6 bases; nucleotides outside the gene matches: 3. The CDR3 totals 13 residues. CDR3 residues: CASSTTGSGELFF. The CDR3 nucleotides read TGTGCCAGCAGCACGACAGGGTCCGGGGAGCTGTTTTTT.

This chain uses TRBV6-1 with TRBJ1-2; no reliable D call. Trimming left V 2 bases short and J 2 bases short, with 12 bases between. Germline CDR1 MNHNS, CDR2 SASEGT. The CDR3 has 15 residues. CDR3 amino acids: CASSEIGGGNYGYTF. The CDR3 DNA follows: TGTGCCAGCAGTGAAATCGGAGGCGGGAACTATGGCTACACCTTC.

The chain is built from TRBV9 and TRBJ2-3; no clear D gene. CDR1 SGDLS and CDR2 YYNGEE come from the germline V gene. Trimming pared 0 bases from V and 2 bases from J, leaving 10 bases between. CDR3 length equals 15 residues. DNA of the CDR3: TGTGCCAGCAGCGTAGTAGCAAGGAACACAGATACGCAGTATTTT. Translation: CASSVVARNTDTQYF.

This clone was detected a few times. The chain joins TRBV9 to TRBJ1-2, with TRBD1 matching 7 bases. Looked up from germline, CDR1 is SGDLS and CDR2 is YYNGEE. Trimming cost V 4 bases and J 0 bases; bases outside gene matches: 6. The length of the CDR3 is 15 residues. DNA for the CDR3: TGTGCCAGCAGCATCCGACAGGGAACTAACTATGGCTACACCTTC. Its protein product is CASSIRQGTNYGYTF.

V and J are TRBV30 and TRBJ2-7, with D possibly TRBD1 on 5 matching bases. This CDR3 is built from 15 residues. V was clipped by 4 bases and J by 5 bases, with 21 bases between them. The V gene's germline CDR1 is GTSNPN and CDR2 SVGIG (reference sequence). CDR3 sequence: CAWKRPTGAYNEQYF. In DNA, the CDR3 is TGTGCCTGGAAGAGGCCAACAGGTGCCTATAACGAGCAGTACTTC.

The chain links TRBV28 to TRBJ2-1; TRBD2 might be the D (6 bases). The CDR3 is 13 residues long. Deletions cut 6 bases from V and 4 bases from J, with 10 bases between. Germline CDR1 reads MDHEN; CDR2 reads SYDVKM. The CDR3 is CASRASAYNEQFF. In nucleotides, the CDR3 is TGTGCCAGCAGGGCTAGCGCGTACAATGAGCAGTTCTTC.

The V and J genes are TRBV28 and TRBJ2-7; 10 positions agree with TRBD1. V dropped 5 bases and J dropped 6; count of bases not matched to a gene: 4. The CDR3 has 13 amino acids. Germline V gene sequence: CDR1 MDHEN, CDR2 SYDVKM. CDR3 DNA sequence: TGTGCCAGCAGTCCGGGACAGGGGATCGAGCAGTACTTC. Encoded protein: CASSPGQGIEQYF.

This chain links TRBV23-1 with TRBJ1-5, with 9 bases aligning to TRBD1. TRBV23-1 is reported as an ORF; its role is uncertain. Trimming took 2 bases from V and 0 from J; bases not matched to a gene: 11. The CDR3 loop spans 19 amino acids. CDR3 protein: CASSQVRRDRDYSNQPQHF. CDR3 in DNA: TGCGCCAGCAGTCAAGTCCGCCGGGACAGGGATTATAGCAATCAGCCCCAGCATTTT.

The genes are TRBV6-4 and TRBJ2-1; 10 nucleotides line up with TRBD2. V shed 5 bases and J 7 bases; nucleotides not matched to a gene: 11. The CDR3 is 16 amino acids. Germline CDR1 MRHNA, CDR2 SNTAGT. DNA of the CDR3: TGTGCCAGCAGTCGGTCCGGAGCGGGAGGGAGTAATGAGCAGTTCTTC. Protein sequence: CASSRSGAGGSNEQFF.

J is TRBJ2-7 and V is TRBV27; 7 positions match TRBD2. CDR3 length equals 15 residues. The germline gives CDR1 MNHEY, CDR2 SMNVEV (reference sequence). V shed 0 bases, J shed 0 bases, and the junction held 2 bases outside the gene matches. The CDR3 bases are TGTGCCAGCAGTTTATCGAGGACTAGCTCCTACGAGCAGTACTTC. This translates into CASSLSRTSSYEQYF.

This clone was found once. The genes are TRBV28 and TRBJ1-4; TRBD1 might be the D (6 bases). Germline V lookup: CDR1 MDHEN, CDR2 SYDVKM. This CDR3 has 15 amino acids. The V gene lost 2 bases and the J gene lost 4 bases, with 11 bases spanning the gap. The CDR3 loop is CASSLQGPVNEKLFF. Here the CDR3 DNA reads TGTGCCAGCAGTTTACAGGGGCCGGTTAATGAAAAACTGTTTTTT.

This rearrangement joins TRBV7-3 to TRBJ2-3; D might be TRBD1 (6 bases). Looked up from germline, CDR1 is SGHTA and CDR2 is FQGTGA. Trimming stripped 5 bases from V and 3 bases from J, with 9 bases between. The CDR3 totals 13 residues. The CDR3, as DNA: TGTGCCAGCAGCAAACAGGGTACAGATACGCAGTATTTT. This sequence encodes CASSKQGTDTQYF.

The gene calls are TRBV29-1 and TRBJ2-1, with 7 nucleotides matching TRBD2. In germline, CDR1 is SQVTM, CDR2 ANQGSEA. V shed 7 bases and J 3 bases; nucleotides not matched to a gene: 3. CDR3 length equals 12 residues. The CDR3 spells CSAGLGYNEQFF. The CDR3 DNA reads TGCAGCGCCGGACTAGGCTACAATGAGCAGTTCTTC.

This clone has a handful of counts. The junction departs from the called germline gene at one end, perhaps through a read error. The chain joins TRBV7-2 to TRBJ2-3, with D maybe TRBD2 (7 bases). Germline V lookup: CDR1 SGHTA, CDR2 FQGNSA. This CDR3 has 14 amino acids. The CDR3 region has the DNA TGTGCCAGCGGCTTTGGGGGCGGGGGCGATACGCAGTATTTT. It is translated as CASGFGGGGDTQYF.

The V gene is TRBV5-1, the J gene TRBJ2-2, with TRBD2 matching 7 bases. This CDR3 contains 16 residues. V lost 3 bases, J lost 1 base, and 6 bases stayed unmatched. The germline gives CDR1 SGHRS, CDR2 YFSETQ. In nucleotides, the CDR3 is TGCGCCAGCAGCTCCGGGGGGACGGAGAACACCGGGGAGCTGTTTTTT. The encoded protein is CASSSGGTENTGELFF.

The chain joins TRBV5-8 to TRBJ2-7; 9 positions match TRBD2. Germline assignment: CDR1 SGHTS and CDR2 YDEGEE. This CDR3 has 16 amino acids. V trimming: 3 bases; J trimming: 5 bases; junction bases outside the gene matches: 12. The CDR3 DNA follows: TGTGCCAGCAGCTACCATTGGGGCGGGAGGGCCAACGAGCAGTACTTC. It yields the protein CASSYHWGGRANEQYF. Combining the CDR3 with reference TRBV5-8 and TRBJ2-7 gives the whole variable domain EAGVTQSPTHLIKTRGQQATLRCSPISGHTSVYWYQQALGLGLQFLLWYDEGEERNRGNFPPRFSGRQFPNYSSELNVNALELEDSALYLCASSYHWGGRANEQYFGPGTRLTVT.

V gene TRBV5-4 combines with J gene TRBJ2-1, with a possible D match to TRBD2 (6 bases). The CDR3 covers 12 residues. V lost 1 base and J 9 bases, leaving 8 bases between the germline ends. Per germline, CDR1 SGHNT and CDR2 YYREEE (reference sequence). This CDR3 reads CASSLWRGEQFF. The CDR3 DNA sequence: TGTGCCAGCAGCTTGTGGCGGGGTGAGCAGTTCTTC.

The CDR3 spells CATSRDPGEGYEQYF. In nucleotides, the CDR3 is TGTGCCACCAGCAGAGATCCTGGGGAGGGCTACGAGCAGTACTTC. This chain joins TRBV15 and TRBJ2-7, with 7 nucleotides matching TRBD2. The CDR3 spans 15 residues. Germline CDR1 and CDR2: LNHNV and YYDKDF (reference sequence). The V gene end was trimmed by 0 bases and the J gene end by 3 bases; junction bases not matched to a gene: 5.

The gene calls are TRBV28 and TRBJ1-4; unclear D gene. The germline gives CDR1 MDHEN, CDR2 SYDVKM. The CDR3 length is 14 residues. Trimming left V 3 bases short and J 6 bases short, with 11 bases between. In DNA form, the CDR3 reads TGTGCCAGCAGTTTGGCAGGATGGGATGAAAAACTGTTTTTT. This codes for CASSLAGWDEKLFF.